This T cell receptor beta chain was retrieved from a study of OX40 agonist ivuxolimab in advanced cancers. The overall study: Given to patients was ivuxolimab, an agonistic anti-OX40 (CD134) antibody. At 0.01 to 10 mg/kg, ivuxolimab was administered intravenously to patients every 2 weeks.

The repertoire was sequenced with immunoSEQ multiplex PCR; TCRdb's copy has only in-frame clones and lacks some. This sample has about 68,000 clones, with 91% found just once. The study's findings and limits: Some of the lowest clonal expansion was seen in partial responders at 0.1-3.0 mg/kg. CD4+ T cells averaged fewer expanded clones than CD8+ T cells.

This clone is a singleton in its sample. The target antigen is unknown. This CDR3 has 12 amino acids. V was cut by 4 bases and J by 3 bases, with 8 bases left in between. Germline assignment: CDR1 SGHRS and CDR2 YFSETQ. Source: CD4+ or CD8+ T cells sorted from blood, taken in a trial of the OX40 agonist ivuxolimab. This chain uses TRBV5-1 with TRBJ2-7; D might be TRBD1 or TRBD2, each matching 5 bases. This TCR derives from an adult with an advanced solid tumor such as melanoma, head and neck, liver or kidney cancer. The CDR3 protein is CASSRDGYEQYF. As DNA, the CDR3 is TGCGCCAGCAGCAGGGACGGCTACGAGCAGTACTTC.